The present TCR beta chain was sequenced within a study of OX40 agonist ivuxolimab in advanced cancers. Background on the study: Patients were treated with intravenous ivuxolimab, dosed at 0.01 to 10 mg/kg and infused every 2 weeks.

The data were produced by immunoSEQ multiplex PCR, yet TCRdb's version contains in-frame clones alone and is incomplete. Among some 50,000 clones listed, about 76% were seen once. Systemic immunosuppression or autoimmune disease history was grounds to exclude patients. On cycle 4 day 1 and cycle 7 day 1, as well as at baseline, blood was sampled. CDR3 length: 13 amino acids. The germline CDR1 and CDR2 sequences are LNHDA and SQIVND (reference sequence). Between the trimmed V and J ends, which lost 2 bases and 3 bases, there was a span of 5 bases. The chain is built from TRBV19 and TRBJ1-5; D is uncertain. The receptor was isolated from an adult with an advanced solid tumor such as melanoma, head and neck, liver or kidney cancer. The sample in question was CD4+ or CD8+ T cells sorted from blood, obtained in a trial of the OX40 agonist ivuxolimab. This chain's CDR3 is CASSISTNQPQHF. In nucleotides, the CDR3 is TGTGCCAGTAGTATAAGCACCAATCAGCCCCAGCATTTT.